The 3 T cell receptor beta chains given below trace back to one sample, sequenced in a study of T-cell reconstitution after alpha-beta-depleted transplantation in children. The TCRbeta library incorporated unique molecular identifiers. TCRdb passed the PCR reads through MiXCR, listing each CDR3 protein once. In the table there are fewer than 750,000 distinct CDR3 sequences, under 25% of which are singletons. The starting material was PBMCs, mostly from graft donor cells, obtained 360 days after TCRalphabeta/CD19-depleted stem cell transplant. Source of these receptors: a boy younger than two who had a stem cell transplant for acute myeloid leukemia, so the T cells may come from the graft donor.

The chain combines TRBV5-1 with TRBJ2-1; 8 nucleotides agree with TRBD1. Germline CDR1 and CDR2: SGHRS and YFSETQ. The CDR3 is 14 amino acids. With V trimmed by 6 bases and J by 3 bases, 5 bases remained unmatched. CDR3 DNA sequence: TGCGCCAGCACCAAGGGACAGGACTACAATGAGCAGTTCTTC. Translating gives CASTKGQDYNEQFF.

The J gene is TRBJ2-1, the V gene TRBV29-1; D is unclear. V dropped 6 bases and J dropped 5 bases, with 11 bases sitting between them. The germline CDR1 and CDR2 sequences are SQVTM and ANQGSEA. CDR3 length equals 12 residues. In nucleotides, the CDR3 is TGCAGCGTGTGGCTACCGAACAATGAGCAGTTCTTC. It translates to CSVWLPNNEQFF.

The chain combines TRBV13 with TRBJ1-3; D is uncertain. The CDR3 runs to 15 residues. Germline V gene data show CDR1 as PRHDT and CDR2 as FYEKMQ (reference sequence). V was clipped by 4 bases and J by 4 bases, with 14 bases between them. CDR3 DNA sequence: TGTGCCAGCAGCTCATACACGGCCTCCGGAAACACCATATATTTT. Its protein is CASSSYTASGNTIYF.